This T cell receptor beta chain is drawn from a study of T cell responses to AZD1222 COVID-19 vaccine. Assay used: immunoSEQ multiplex PCR; TCRdb lists only in-frame clones, some missing. The sample carries 150,000 to 200,000 clones, about 91% recorded once. With regard to this clone: Its antigen is still unknown.

Study-wide findings and caveats: Dominant at 160-218 and 743-854, vaccine-associated CD4 TCRs also spanned spike. No day 14 peak samples; only post-peak repertoires were characterized.

Trimming took 4 bases from V and 5 from J, leaving 12 bases between them. The CDR3 has 13 residues. The germline gives CDR1 SGHRS, CDR2 YFSETQ. The receptor was isolated from an adult in good health. This specimen was peripheral blood, taken on day 0 of AZD1222 vaccination. J is TRBJ1-1 and V is TRBV5-1; D is uncertain. The CDR3 is CASSGVTATEAFF. The CDR3, as DNA: TGCGCCAGCAGCGGCGTAACGGCGACTGAAGCTTTCTTT.